The rows below give T cell receptor beta chains drawn from one sample of a study of blood T cell repertoires in COVID-19. Using immunoSEQ multiplex PCR, the repertoire was profiled, and TCRdb retains in-frame clones only, with some absent. Of roughly 260,000 clones in the sample, 80% to 90% are singletons; the top ten hold about 4.5%. Sequencing input: peripheral blood. All receptors derive from a woman in her 70s with acute or convalescent COVID-19. CDR3s include the opening cysteine and the closing phenylalanine or tryptophan. Fields, in order: J gene, V gene, D gene, clone size, CDR3 protein, CDR3 DNA. The D gene is left open where the match is weak. For some rows the clone size is stated as once, few or many, or as a class when expanded; others skip it.

J: TRBJ1-6
V: TRBV9
D: -
size: -
CDR3: CASSSRTGGGISPLHF
DNA: TGTGCCAGCAGCTCCCGCACGGGAGGAGGTATTTCACCCCTCCACTTT

J: TRBJ1-2
V: TRBV4-2
D: -
size: -
CDR3: CASSQESGYGYTF
DNA: TGTGCCAGCAGCCAAGAAAGCGGCTATGGCTACACCTTC

J: TRBJ1-1
V: TRBV18
D: -
size: -
CDR3: CASSPPSPNTEAFF
DNA: TGTGCCAGCTCACCACCTAGCCCGAACACTGAAGCTTTCTTT

J: TRBJ1-2
V: TRBV28
D: -
size: -
CDR3: CASSSPGGGWEFYGYTF
DNA: TGTGCCAGCAGTTCCCCCGGGGGGGGTTGGGAGTTCTATGGCTACACCTTC

J: TRBJ1-3
V: TRBV5-1
D: TRBD1
size: -
CDR3: CASSLAGGTGNTIYF
DNA: TGCGCCAGCAGCTTGGCAGGGGGGACTGGAAACACCATATATTTT

J: TRBJ1-1
V: TRBV4-2
D: TRBD1
size: -
CDR3: CASSPPTGSHTEAFF
DNA: TGTGCCAGCAGCCCCCCGACAGGGAGTCACACTGAAGCTTTCTTT

J: TRBJ1-1
V: TRBV5-1
D: -
size: -
CDR3: CASSLEQLTEAFF
DNA: TGCGCCAGCAGCTTGGAACAGCTCACTGAAGCTTTCTTT

J: TRBJ1-5
V: TRBV4-3
D: TRBD1
size: few
CDR3: CASSQWAGGGQPQHF
DNA: TGCGCCAGCAGCCAGTGGGCAGGGGGCGGTCAGCCCCAGCATTTT

J: TRBJ1-2
V: TRBV2
D: -
size: -
CDR3: CASSEGTGIGYTF
DNA: TGTGCCAGCAGTGAAGGTACAGGGATAGGCTACACCTTC

J: TRBJ2-1
V: TRBV6-4
D: -
size: -
CDR3: CASSDSGPGVGNEQFF
DNA: TGTGCCAGCAGTGACTCCGGCCCCGGGGTCGGAAATGAGCAGTTCTTC

J: TRBJ1-1
V: TRBV29-1
D: -
size: -
CDR3: CSVEVGAGEAFF
DNA: TGCAGCGTTGAAGTGGGGGCCGGTGAAGCTTTCTTT

J: TRBJ1-5
V: TRBV27
D: TRBD1
size: -
CDR3: CASRAGGQTNQPQHF
DNA: TGTGCCAGCAGGGCTGGGGGACAGACGAATCAGCCCCAGCATTTT

J: TRBJ2-3
V: TRBV10-1
D: -
size: -
CDR3: CASSESGGGSAGDTQYF
DNA: TGCGCCAGCAGTGAGTCTGGCGGGGGCTCCGCGGGAGATACGCAGTATTTT

J: TRBJ1-6
V: TRBV10-3
D: -
size: -
CDR3: CAISDGGGNSPLHF
DNA: TGTGCCATCAGTGACGGGGGAGGTAATTCACCCCTCCACTTT

J: TRBJ1-6
V: TRBV7-2
D: TRBD1
size: -
CDR3: CASSSYYLGQGYNSPLHF
DNA: TGTGCCAGCAGCTCCTATTACCTTGGACAGGGCTATAATTCACCCCTCCACTTT

J: TRBJ2-2
V: TRBV11-2
D: -
size: once
CDR3: CASSPQGRSNTGELFF
DNA: TGTGCCAGCAGCCCTCAGGGGCGATCGAACACCGGGGAGCTGTTTTTT

J: TRBJ1-1
V: TRBV10-1
D: -
size: -
CDR3: CASSARSTGLNTEAFF
DNA: TGCGCCAGCTCTGCTCGTTCTACAGGGTTGAACACTGAAGCTTTCTTT

J: TRBJ2-3
V: TRBV10-3
D: TRBD2
size: -
CDR3: CAIRGTSGGPDTQYF
DNA: TGTGCCATCAGAGGAACTAGCGGGGGACCAGATACGCAGTATTTT

J: TRBJ2-7
V: TRBV7-2
D: -
size: -
CDR3: CASSSSTGYEQYF
DNA: TGTGCCAGCAGCTCGTCGACAGGCTACGAGCAGTACTTC

J: TRBJ1-5
V: TRBV19
D: TRBD1
size: -
CDR3: CASSVGQNNQPQHF
DNA: TGTGCCAGTAGTGTGGGACAGAACAATCAGCCCCAGCATTTT

J: TRBJ2-2
V: TRBV19
D: TRBD1
size: -
CDR3: CASRTGGADTGELFF
DNA: TGTGCCAGTAGGACAGGGGGCGCGGACACCGGGGAGCTGTTTTTT

J: TRBJ2-3
V: TRBV7-9
D: TRBD2
size: -
CDR3: CASSKGLAGGSTDTQYF
DNA: TGTGCCAGCAGCAAGGGACTAGCGGGGGGAAGCACAGATACGCAGTATTTT

J: TRBJ1-1
V: TRBV27
D: TRBD1
size: -
CDR3: CASRPGTGNTEAFF
DNA: TGTGCCAGCAGGCCGGGGACAGGGAACACTGAAGCTTTCTTT

J: TRBJ1-1
V: TRBV4-3
D: -
size: -
CDR3: CASSQGGRTEAFF
DNA: TGCGCCAGCAGCCAAGGGGGGAGGACTGAAGCTTTCTTT

J: TRBJ1-2
V: TRBV7-2
D: -
size: -
CDR3: CASSLEGRSYGYTF
DNA: TGTGCCAGCAGCTTAGAGGGGCGCAGCTATGGCTACACCTTC

J: TRBJ2-5
V: TRBV9
D: -
size: -
CDR3: CASSVSGMQETQYF
DNA: TGTGCCAGCAGCGTTTCGGGGATGCAAGAGACCCAGTACTTC

J: TRBJ2-3
V: TRBV28
D: -
size: -
CDR3: CASTPPVYGVRDTQYF
DNA: TGTGCCAGCACCCCTCCGGTCTACGGGGTACGGGATACGCAGTATTTT

J: TRBJ1-5
V: TRBV5-1
D: -
size: -
CDR3: CASSLQGDQPQHF
DNA: TGCGCCAGCAGCTTACAGGGTGATCAGCCCCAGCATTTT

J: TRBJ2-7
V: TRBV4-3
D: TRBD1
size: -
CDR3: CASSQVYRGPLGMEQYF
DNA: TGCGCCAGCAGCCAAGTTTACAGGGGGCCCCTCGGAATGGAGCAGTACTTC

J: TRBJ1-5
V: TRBV5-1
D: -
size: -
CDR3: CASSLDSDQPQHF
DNA: TGCGCCAGCAGCTTGGACAGTGATCAGCCCCAGCATTTT

J: TRBJ1-5
V: TRBV19
D: -
size: -
CDR3: CASSPGQQVINQPQHF
DNA: TGTGCCAGTAGTCCCGGACAGCAAGTTATCAATCAGCCCCAGCATTTT

J: TRBJ2-7
V: TRBV19
D: -
size: -
CDR3: CASRTGSSYEQYF
DNA: TGTGCCAGTCGAACAGGGAGCTCCTACGAGCAGTACTTC

J: TRBJ2-1
V: TRBV3-1/TRBV3-2
D: -
size: -
CDR3: CASSHRAGGEYNEQFF
DNA: TGTGCCAGCAGCCATAGGGCCGGGGGAGAATACAATGAGCAGTTCTTC

J: TRBJ2-7
V: TRBV2
D: TRBD2
size: -
CDR3: CASGRLSGGPYEQYF
DNA: TGTGCCAGCGGACGACTTAGCGGGGGCCCCTACGAGCAGTACTTC

J: TRBJ1-2
V: TRBV19
D: TRBD1
size: -
CDR3: CASSTGQGAVGYGYTF
DNA: TGTGCCAGTAGTACCGGACAGGGGGCGGTCGGGTATGGCTACACCTTC

J: TRBJ2-3
V: TRBV2
D: -
size: -
CDR3: CASRGTSTDTQYF
DNA: TGTGCCAGCAGAGGGACAAGCACAGATACGCAGTATTTT

J: TRBJ1-4
V: TRBV2
D: -
size: -
CDR3: CASKWGEGRDVPANEKLFF
DNA: TGTGCCAGCAAATGGGGGGAGGGGAGGGACGTTCCAGCTAATGAAAAACTGTTTTTT

J: TRBJ2-3
V: TRBV9
D: TRBD2
size: -
CDR3: CASSVVLAGSGADTQYF
DNA: TGTGCCAGCAGCGTAGTCCTAGCGGGGTCAGGGGCAGATACGCAGTATTTT

J: TRBJ2-7
V: TRBV6-2/TRBV6-3
D: -
size: -
CDR3: CASSQTYEQYF
DNA: TGTGCCAGCAGTCAAACCTACGAGCAGTACTTC

J: TRBJ1-4
V: TRBV4-3
D: -
size: -
CDR3: CASSQGASTTNEKLFF
DNA: TGCGCCAGCAGCCAAGGGGCCTCTACAACTAATGAAAAACTGTTTTTT

J: TRBJ2-3
V: TRBV6-4
D: -
size: -
CDR3: CASSDLSTDTQYF
DNA: TGTGCCAGCAGTGACCTCAGCACAGATACGCAGTATTTT

J: TRBJ1-2
V: TRBV3-1/TRBV3-2
D: TRBD1
size: -
CDR3: CASSHIQDRGSWGYTF
DNA: TGTGCCAGCAGCCACATTCAGGACAGGGGAAGTTGGGGCTACACCTTC

J: TRBJ1-3
V: TRBV19
D: -
size: -
CDR3: CASTPSTAGGNTIYF
DNA: TGTGCCAGTACCCCGTCAACGGCAGGGGGAAACACCATATATTTT

J: TRBJ2-1
V: TRBV4-3
D: -
size: -
CDR3: CASSPRAVDNEQFF
DNA: TGCGCCAGCAGCCCGAGGGCCGTTGACAATGAGCAGTTCTTC

J: TRBJ1-5
V: TRBV2
D: -
size: -
CDR3: CASSEQISNQPQHF
DNA: TGTGCCAGCAGTGAACAGATTAGCAATCAGCCCCAGCATTTT

J: TRBJ1-2
V: TRBV11-2
D: -
size: -
CDR3: CASSLGGLGYTF
DNA: TGTGCCAGCAGCTTAGGAGGTCTCGGCTACACCTTC

J: TRBJ2-1
V: TRBV18
D: -
size: -
CDR3: CASSDSAATGLRQFF
DNA: TGTGCCAGCTCCGATTCAGCGGCCACGGGATTAAGGCAGTTCTTC

J: TRBJ2-3
V: TRBV5-6
D: TRBD2
size: -
CDR3: CASSSTSGGVSTDTQYF
DNA: TGTGCCAGCAGCTCGACTAGCGGGGGGGTAAGCACAGATACGCAGTATTTT

J: TRBJ2-3
V: TRBV5-1
D: -
size: -
CDR3: CASSLMQEPSDTQYF
DNA: TGCGCCAGCAGCTTGATGCAGGAACCATCGGATACGCAGTATTTT

J: TRBJ2-5
V: TRBV12-3/TRBV12-4
D: -
size: -
CDR3: CASSLYRGETQYF
DNA: TGTGCCAGCAGTTTATACAGAGGGGAGACCCAGTACTTC

J: TRBJ1-6
V: TRBV27
D: -
size: -
CDR3: CASSLSDQGTSPLHF
DNA: TGTGCCAGCAGTTTATCAGACCAGGGGACTTCACCCCTCCACTTT

J: TRBJ1-2
V: TRBV3-1/TRBV3-2
D: TRBD1
size: -
CDR3: CASSQTGGDGYTF
DNA: TGTGCCAGCAGCCAAACAGGGGGGGATGGCTACACCTTC

J: TRBJ2-7
V: TRBV30
D: -
size: -
CDR3: CAWRDATIYYEQYF
DNA: TGTGCCTGGAGAGATGCGACAATTTACTACGAGCAGTACTTC

J: TRBJ2-1
V: TRBV6-1
D: TRBD2
size: -
CDR3: CASSEPGLAGVGFF
DNA: TGTGCCAGCAGTGAGCCGGGACTAGCGGGCGTAGGGTTCTTC